The text below deals with one TCR beta chain. Its antigen remains unknown. This record belongs to a study of cytomegalovirus exposure and HLA in healthy donors. Study conclusions and caveats: An Asian-associated ancestry cluster reportedly showed fewer N-insertions than the approximately 690-donor mean in a later analysis. The investigators catalogued 164 TCR beta chains as cytomegalovirus-associated.

Trimming left V 0 bases short and J 6 bases short, with 23 bases between. Germline assignment: CDR1 LNHNV and CDR2 YYDKDF (reference sequence). CDR3 length: 18 amino acids. With 60 Vbeta and 13 Jbeta primers, the PCR was carried out. Profiled with immunoSEQ multiplex PCR; TCRdb holds only in-frame clones, not every one. The sample table includes some 72,000 clones. The receptor was isolated from a man aged 30-40 years in good health and CMV-seronegative. V gene TRBV15 combines with J gene TRBJ2-5; tentative D call: TRBD1 (6 bases). The specimen was PBMCs. Written as DNA, the CDR3 is TGTGCCACCAGCAGAGATCGATCGACAGGAGATAAGGGGAAGACCCAGTACTTC. Protein: CATSRDRSTGDKGKTQYF.